This T cell receptor (beta chain) was documented in a study of blood T cell repertoires in COVID-19. About the research overall: The United States, Italy and Spain supplied acute and convalescent COVID-19 samples.

Methods used by the authors: Researchers report that nucleated cell counts were estimated from reference gene primer amplification. The table came from immunoSEQ multiplex PCR; TCRdb's copy has only in-frame clones and leaves some out. V, J and clone size reflect that table, while D and trimming were determined from the DNA. The data show 45,000 or so clones, with 70% to 90% seen just once and 13% held by the top ten. Trimming removed 4 bases from V and 12 bases from J, with 13 bases in between. The CDR3 is 13 residues long. Germline V gives CDR1 MDHEN, CDR2 SYDVKM. The sequence derives from a man aged 80 or over with acute or convalescent COVID-19. This chain links TRBV28 with TRBJ1-6, with D possibly TRBD1 on 6 matching bases. The specimen was peripheral blood. CDR3 sequence (DNA): TGTGCCAGCAGTTCCAGGGGAATTCGACCCCTCCACTTT. Its translation is CASSSRGIRPLHF. The entire variable domain, with the rest obtained from reference TRBV28 and TRBJ1-6, is as follows: DVKVTQSSRYLVKRTGEKVFLECVQDMDHENMFWYRQDPGLGLRLIYFSYDVKMKEKGDIPEGYSVSREKKERFSLILESASTNQTSMYLCASSSRGIRPLHFGNGTRLTVT.